This T cell receptor beta chain was identified in a study of blood T cell repertoires in COVID-19. Overall study: COVID-19 samples from acute and convalescent phases originated in the United States, Italy and Spain. PBMCs, B-cell-depleted T cells, or T cells were the source of the cDNA or gDNA that made up the material.

The repertoire was sequenced with immunoSEQ multiplex PCR; TCRdb's copy has only in-frame clones and lacks some. The table has fewer than 300,000 clones, approximately 82% seen once. The germline CDR1 and CDR2 sequences are MNHNS and SASEGT. This CDR3 spans 13 amino acids. Trimming removed 2 bases from V and 6 bases from J, with 10 bases in between. This TCR derives from an elderly man with acute or convalescent COVID-19. Specimen: peripheral blood. The rearrangement links TRBV6-1 to TRBJ1-2; D not certain. The CDR3 reads CASSETLQNGYTF. DNA of the CDR3: TGTGCCAGCAGTGAAACACTACAAAATGGCTACACCTTC.